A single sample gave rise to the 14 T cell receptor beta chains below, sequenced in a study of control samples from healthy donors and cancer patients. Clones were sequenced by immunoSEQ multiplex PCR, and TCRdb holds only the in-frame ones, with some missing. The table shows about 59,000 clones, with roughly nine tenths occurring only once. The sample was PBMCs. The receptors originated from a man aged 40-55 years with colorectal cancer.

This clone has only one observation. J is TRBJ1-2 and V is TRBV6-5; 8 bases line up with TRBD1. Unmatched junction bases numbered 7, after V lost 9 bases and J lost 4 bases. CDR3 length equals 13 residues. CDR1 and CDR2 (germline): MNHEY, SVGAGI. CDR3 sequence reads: CASRKDRAYGYTF. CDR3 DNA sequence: TGTGCCAGTCGAAAGGACAGGGCCTATGGCTACACCTTC.

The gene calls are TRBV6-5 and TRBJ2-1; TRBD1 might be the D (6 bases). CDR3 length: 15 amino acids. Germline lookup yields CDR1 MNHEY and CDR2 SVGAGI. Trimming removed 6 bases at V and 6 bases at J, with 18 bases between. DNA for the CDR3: TGTGCCAGCAGCCCGAGACAGGCGATTTTCAATGAGCAGTTCTTC. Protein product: CASSPRQAIFNEQFF.

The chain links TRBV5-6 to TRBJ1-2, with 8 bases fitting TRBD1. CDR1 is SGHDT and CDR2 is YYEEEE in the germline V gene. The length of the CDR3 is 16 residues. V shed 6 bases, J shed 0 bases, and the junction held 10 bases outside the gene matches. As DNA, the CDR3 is TGTGCCAGCACATCCGGGACAGGAAACTCTAACTATGGCTACACCTTC. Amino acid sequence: CASTSGTGNSNYGYTF.

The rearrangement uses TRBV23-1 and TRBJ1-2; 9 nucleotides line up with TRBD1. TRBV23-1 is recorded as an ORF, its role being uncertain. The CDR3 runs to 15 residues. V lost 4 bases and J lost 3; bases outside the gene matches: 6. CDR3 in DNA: TGCGCCAGCAGTCGTCGGGACAGGGTCGACTATGGCTACACCTTC. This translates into CASSRRDRVDYGYTF.

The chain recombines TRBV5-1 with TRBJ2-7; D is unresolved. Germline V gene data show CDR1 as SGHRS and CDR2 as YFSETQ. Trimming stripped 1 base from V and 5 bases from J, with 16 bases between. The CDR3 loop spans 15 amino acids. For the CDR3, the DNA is TGCGCCAGCAGCTTGATCGGACCCCCCCTGGACGAGCAGTACTTC. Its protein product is CASSLIGPPLDEQYF.

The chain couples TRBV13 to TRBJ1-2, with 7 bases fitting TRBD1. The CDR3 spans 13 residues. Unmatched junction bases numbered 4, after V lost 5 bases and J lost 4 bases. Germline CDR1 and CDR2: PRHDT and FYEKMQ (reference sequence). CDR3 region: CASSRDRAYGYTF. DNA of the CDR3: TGTGCCAGCAGCCGTGACAGGGCCTATGGCTACACCTTC.

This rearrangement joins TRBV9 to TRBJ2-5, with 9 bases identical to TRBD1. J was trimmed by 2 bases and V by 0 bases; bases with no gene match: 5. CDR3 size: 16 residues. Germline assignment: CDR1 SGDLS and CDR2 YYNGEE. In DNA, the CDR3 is TGTGCCAGCAGCGTAGCTACGGGGACAGGGCAAGAGACCCAGTACTTC. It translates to CASSVATGTGQETQYF.

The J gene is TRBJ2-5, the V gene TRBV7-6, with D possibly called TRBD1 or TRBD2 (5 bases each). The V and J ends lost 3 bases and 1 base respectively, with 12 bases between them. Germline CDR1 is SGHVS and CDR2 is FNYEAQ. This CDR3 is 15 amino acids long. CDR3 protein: CASSFSGTLQETQYF. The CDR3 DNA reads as TGTGCCAGCAGCTTCTCCGGGACCCTCCAAGAGACCCAGTACTTC.

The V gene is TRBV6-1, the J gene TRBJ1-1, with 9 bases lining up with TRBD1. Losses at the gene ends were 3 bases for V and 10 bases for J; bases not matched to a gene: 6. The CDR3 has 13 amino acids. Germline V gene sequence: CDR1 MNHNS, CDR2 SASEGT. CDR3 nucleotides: TGTGCCAGCAGTGAGTGGGACAGGGATGGAGCTTTCTTT. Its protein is CASSEWDRDGAFF.

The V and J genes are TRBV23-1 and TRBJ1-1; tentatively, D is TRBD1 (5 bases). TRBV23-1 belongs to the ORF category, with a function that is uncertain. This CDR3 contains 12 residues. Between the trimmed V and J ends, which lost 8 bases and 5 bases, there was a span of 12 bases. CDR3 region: CASPRGGTEAFF. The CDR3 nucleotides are TGCGCCAGCCCGCGGGGGGGGACTGAAGCTTTCTTT.

CDR3 nucleotide sequence: TGTGCCAGCAGTTACTCGCTAGCGGGGGGCGATGAGCAGTTCTTC. Its translation is CASSYSLAGGDEQFF. This chain joins TRBV6-2 or TRBV6-3 and TRBJ2-1; TRBD2 matches 11 bases. Germline trimming cut 0 bases from V and 8 bases from J; bases unmatched to any gene: 3. The V gene's germline CDR1 is MNHEY and CDR2 SVGEGT. The CDR3 loop spans 15 amino acids.

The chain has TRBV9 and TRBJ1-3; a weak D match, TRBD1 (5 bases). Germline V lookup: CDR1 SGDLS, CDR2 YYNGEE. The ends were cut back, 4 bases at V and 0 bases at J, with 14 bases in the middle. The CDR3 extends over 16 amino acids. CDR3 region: CASSPPGLSSGNTIYF. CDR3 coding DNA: TGTGCCAGCAGCCCACCGGGACTGAGCTCTGGAAACACCATATATTTT.

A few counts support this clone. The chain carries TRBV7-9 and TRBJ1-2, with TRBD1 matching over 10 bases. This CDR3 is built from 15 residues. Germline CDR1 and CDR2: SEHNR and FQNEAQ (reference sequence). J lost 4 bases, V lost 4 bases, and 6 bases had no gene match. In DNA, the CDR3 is TGTGCCAGCAGCTCCCGGGACAGGGGTGGCTATGGCTACACCTTC. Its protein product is CASSSRDRGGYGYTF.

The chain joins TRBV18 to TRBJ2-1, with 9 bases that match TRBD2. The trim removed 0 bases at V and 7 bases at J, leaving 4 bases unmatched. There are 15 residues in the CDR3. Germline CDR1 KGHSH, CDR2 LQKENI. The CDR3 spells CASSPPASGTNEQFF. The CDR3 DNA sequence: TGTGCCAGCTCACCACCGGCTAGCGGGACGAATGAGCAGTTCTTC. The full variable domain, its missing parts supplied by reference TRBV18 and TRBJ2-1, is NAGVMQNPRHLVRRRGQEARLRCSPMKGHSHVYWYRQLPEEGLKFMVYLQKENIIDESGMPKERFSAEFPKEGPSILRIQQVVRGDSAAYFCASSPPASGTNEQFFGPGTRLTVL.